What follows describes a single T cell receptor (beta chain). Its antigen is not yet known. Per-base qualities were not stored, and no clone one base away is much larger. From a lookup of the germline V gene, CDR1 and CDR2 are SGHAT and FQNNGV. The CDR3 sequence holds 19 residues, the cysteine and phenylalanine included. Left in the record is the CDR3 DNA by itself, 57 bases read in frame from the first base. The germline V end is reduced by 2 bases and the J end by 0 bases; junction bases left unmatched: 11. Libraries came from the immunoSEQ multiplex PCR assay. The immuneACCESS repertoire file appears here via TCRdb, limited to in-frame rearrangements. These files lack a portion of the clones; in checked studies, under half of the deficit traces to unresolved V genes, and the cause of the others is not known. The sample records tens of thousands of clones, around 87% of which are singletons. The ten largest clones capture 20% to 25% of the sample.

This sample was taken from a study of control samples from healthy donors and cancer patients (TCRdb year 2020). The sequenced sample was blood. The chain is encoded by TRBV11-2 joined to TRBJ2-7, with 12 bases aligning to TRBD2. The receptor was derived from a man between 50 and 59 years old in good health. The base sequence is TGTGCCAGCAGCTTACGCCCCGACCCGACTAGCGGGAGCTCCTACGAGCAGTACTTC. Its translation is CASSLRPDPTSGSSYEQYF.